A single sample is the source of the 25 T cell receptor beta chains below, sequenced in a study of blood T cell repertoires in COVID-19 (TCRdb year 2020). The library was obtained by the immunoSEQ multiplex PCR assay. TCRdb mirrors the immuneACCESS table, restricted to in-frame sequences. Some clones are absent from its copies; in checked studies, under half trace to an unresolved V gene, and the reason for the others is unknown. The sample table contains some 290,000 clones; only one count was recorded for nearly 90% of them. The ten largest clonotypes hold around 0.97% of the sample. Sequencing used peripheral blood. Receptors originate from a woman in her thirties or forties with COVID-19, enrolled during active disease.

V is TRBV2 and J is TRBJ2-2, with a tentative D call TRBD1 (5 bases). The CDR3 has 15 amino acids. Trimming stripped 7 bases from V and 4 bases from J, with 16 bases between. Germline V lookup: CDR1 SNHLY, CDR2 FYNNEI. In DNA, the CDR3 is TGTGCCAGCAAAGCCGACAGATTAACCACCGGGGAGCTGTTTTTT. It translates to CASKADRLTTGELFF.

The chain combines TRBV5-1 with TRBJ2-7, with TRBD1 matching 8 bases. The CDR3 spans 13 residues. Per germline, CDR1 SGHRS and CDR2 YFSETQ. V dropped 4 bases and J dropped 9; count of bases not matched to a gene: 9. This CDR3 is CASSTGQAFGQYF. The CDR3 DNA reads as TGCGCCAGCAGCACGGGACAGGCCTTCGGGCAGTACTTC.

This sequence joins TRBV6-5 and TRBJ1-1; tentatively, D is TRBD1 (6 bases). Germline V lookup: CDR1 MNHEY, CDR2 SVGAGI. V was shortened by 6 bases and J by 0 bases, with 8 bases between the two germline ends. This CDR3 contains 13 residues. CDR3 in DNA: TGTGCCAGCAGGGGGGCCATGAACACTGAAGCTTTCTTT. Amino acid sequence: CASRGAMNTEAFF.

J is TRBJ2-3 and V is TRBV5-4; 9 positions agree with TRBD2. With 4 bases clipped from V and 6 bases from J, the junction kept 15 bases outside the gene matches. Germline CDR1 is SGHNT and CDR2 is YYREEE (reference sequence). CDR3 length: 17 residues. The CDR3 loop is CASSHTRGGRATDTQYF. In DNA, the CDR3 is TGTGCCAGCAGCCACACCCGGGGCGGGAGGGCCACGGATACGCAGTATTTT. Filled out from reference TRBV5-4 and TRBJ2-3, the complete variable domain reads ETGVTQSPTHLIKTRGQQVTLRCSSQSGHNTVSWYQQALGQGPQFIFQYYREEENGRGNFPPRFSGLQFPNYSSELNVNALELDDSALYLCASSHTRGGRATDTQYFGPGTRLTVL.

The V call is TRBV7-8, the J call TRBJ1-4, with D unresolved. The CDR3 length is 16 residues. V dropped 1 base and J dropped 3 bases, with 12 bases sitting between them. Per germline, CDR1 SGHVS and CDR2 FQNEAQ. CDR3 sequence: CASSLVLRSANEKLFF. The CDR3 coding sequence is TGTGCCAGCAGCTTAGTTCTGAGGTCAGCTAATGAAAAACTGTTTTTT.

The chain recombines TRBV19 with TRBJ1-5; D is perhaps TRBD1 (5 bases). Looked up from germline, CDR1 is LNHDA and CDR2 is SQIVND (reference sequence). Trimming pared 4 bases from V and 0 bases from J, leaving 13 bases between. CDR3 size: 16 residues. In nucleotides, the CDR3 is TGTGCCAGTAGTAGAGTCACAGGTCCTAGCAATCAGCCCCAGCATTTT. Amino acid sequence: CASSRVTGPSNQPQHF.

This rearrangement joins TRBV19 to TRBJ1-6, with TRBD1 matching 9 bases. Unmatched junction bases numbered 8, after V lost 8 bases and J lost 9 bases. CDR1 is LNHDA and CDR2 is SQIVND in the germline V gene (reference sequence). The CDR3 has 14 amino acids. CDR3 sequence (DNA): TGTGCCAGTGTCCAGGGACAGGGAAGTTCACCCCTCCACTTT. Translating it yields CASVQGQGSSPLHF.

This chain links TRBV10-3 with TRBJ1-2; 7 bases match TRBD1. CDR1 is ENHRY, CDR2 SYGVKD, per germline. V trimming: 7 bases; J trimming: 3 bases; junction bases outside the gene matches: 8. This CDR3 spans 14 amino acids. This CDR3 reads CAITKTDRDYGYTF. The DNA for the CDR3 is TGTGCCATCACTAAGACCGACAGGGACTATGGCTACACCTTC.

This clone appeared once. The chain's CDR3 is CASSSNRGPDGYTF. DNA of the CDR3: TGTGCCAGCAGCTCGAACAGGGGACCGGATGGCTACACCTTC. The gene calls are TRBV7-9 and TRBJ1-2, with 7 bases lining up with TRBD1. V was clipped by 4 bases and J by 6 bases; unmatched bases: 8. The CDR3 is 14 amino acids. CDR1 SEHNR and CDR2 FQNEAQ come from the germline V gene (reference sequence).

The rearrangement uses TRBV7-8 and TRBJ1-2; 7 bases are a match to TRBD1. The ends lost 8 bases at V and 0 bases at J; junction bases unmatched: 3. CDR3 length: 13 residues. Looked up from germline, CDR1 is SGHVS and CDR2 is FQNEAQ. The CDR3: CASGTAPNYGYTF. CDR3 DNA: TGTGCCAGCGGGACAGCTCCTAACTATGGCTACACCTTC.

This chain connects TRBV5-1 to TRBJ2-5, with TRBD2 identical over 15 bases. The germline V gene encodes CDR1 SGHRS and CDR2 YFSETQ. V shed 4 bases, J shed 3 bases, and the junction held 4 bases outside the gene matches. This CDR3 comprises 16 residues. Here the CDR3 DNA reads TGCGCCAGCAGCGACGGACTAGCGGGAGGGAAAGAGACCCAGTACTTC. This encodes CASSDGLAGGKETQYF.

The V and J genes are TRBV6-1 and TRBJ2-1, with TRBD2 matching over 11 bases. Per germline, CDR1 MNHNS and CDR2 SASEGT. With V trimmed by 2 bases and J by 4 bases, 4 bases remained unmatched. CDR3 length equals 16 residues. The chain's CDR3 is CASSELAGGRYNEQFF. For the CDR3, the DNA is TGTGCCAGCAGTGAATTAGCGGGGGGGCGATACAATGAGCAGTTCTTC.

This clone was detected only a few times. This chain links TRBV4-3 with TRBJ1-2; no clear D gene. CDR1 LGHNA and CDR2 YSLEER come from the germline V gene. Trimming removed 0 bases at V and 5 bases at J, with 13 bases between. The length of the CDR3 is 15 residues. The CDR3 DNA sequence: TGCGCCAGCAGCCAAGATCTCGACACCCCGTATGGCTACACCTTC. This gives the protein CASSQDLDTPYGYTF.

This clone was observed a handful of times. The chain combines TRBV4-3 with TRBJ2-1; TRBD1 aligns across 9 bases. The CDR3 has 17 residues. Germline V gene data show CDR1 as LGHNA and CDR2 as YSLEER. After removal of 6 bases from V and 7 bases from J, the junction contained 16 bases not matched to a gene. The CDR3 loop reads CASSRILRDRVVNEQFF. The CDR3 DNA is TGCGCCAGCAGTCGCATACTCCGGGACAGGGTAGTAAATGAGCAGTTCTTC.

V is TRBV4-2 and J is TRBJ1-2; a possible D gene is TRBD1 (5 bases). The CDR3 sequence is 13 residues long. Per germline, CDR1 LGHNA and CDR2 YNFKEQ. V was trimmed by 0 bases and J by 7 bases, leaving 9 bases between them. The CDR3 sequence is CASSQETGSGYTF. As DNA, the CDR3 is TGTGCCAGCAGCCAAGAAACAGGCTCTGGCTACACCTTC.

The table lists this clone with a few counts. V and J are TRBV20-1 and TRBJ1-2; D call uncertain. Trimming cost V 7 bases and J 4 bases, with 7 bases left between them. Germline loops: CDR1 DFQATT, CDR2 SNEGSKA (reference sequence). CDR3 length: 10 residues. The CDR3 loop reads CSDSPYGYTF. The CDR3 DNA reads as TGCAGTGACAGCCCCTATGGCTACACCTTC.

The table lists this clone with a few counts. This chain connects TRBV7-9 to TRBJ1-2; 9 bases map to TRBD1. V lost 4 bases, J lost 4 bases, and 4 bases stayed unmatched. Per germline, CDR1 SEHNR and CDR2 FQNEAQ (reference sequence). This CDR3 is 14 amino acids long. The CDR3 bases are TGTGCCAGCAGCTCACAGGGGGCGGCCTATGGCTACACCTTC. Protein: CASSSQGAAYGYTF.

The J gene is TRBJ1-1, the V gene TRBV10-3; D is ambiguous. Germline lookup yields CDR1 ENHRY and CDR2 SYGVKD. The CDR3 length is 15 residues. Trimming shortened V by 3 bases and J by 1 base, and 12 bases separated the two germline ends. The CDR3 spells CAISDASQWNTEAFF. CDR3 bases: TGTGCCATCAGTGACGCCTCACAGTGGAACACTGAAGCTTTCTTT.

In its sample, this clone was seen once. The chain is built from TRBV7-2 and TRBJ2-5, with D tentatively TRBD1 (6 bases). Germline CDR1 is SGHTA and CDR2 is FQGNSA. The germline V and J ends were trimmed by 4 bases and 4 bases, with 16 bases remaining between them. The CDR3 extends over 15 amino acids. CDR3 sequence reads: CASSSKTGSPETQYF. For the CDR3, the DNA is TGTGCCAGCAGCTCTAAGACAGGCTCGCCAGAGACCCAGTACTTC.

V is TRBV5-1 and J is TRBJ1-3, with D perhaps matching TRBD1 (5 bases). Per germline, CDR1 SGHRS and CDR2 YFSETQ. V lost 0 bases to trimming and J lost 14 bases, with 21 bases between them. The CDR3 consists of 15 residues. The CDR3 coding sequence is TGCGCCAGCAGCTTGGGGTCAGGGAACCACCATGATGTATATTTT. Protein sequence: CASSLGSGNHHDVYF. Together with reference TRBV5-1 and TRBJ1-3, the CDR3 gives the full variable domain: KAGVTQTPRYLIKTRGQQVTLSCSPISGHRSVSWYQQTPGQGLQFLFEYFSETQRNKGNFPGRFSGRQFSNSRSEMNVSTLELGDSALYLCASSLGSGNHHDVYFGEGSWLTVV.

The chain uses TRBV19 and TRBJ1-1; 8 nucleotides align to TRBD1. The CDR3 spans 12 residues. CDR1 is LNHDA, CDR2 SQIVND, per germline (reference sequence). Trimming at V came to 6 bases and at J to 5 bases, leaving 2 bases not matched to a gene. The CDR3 nucleotides read TGTGCCAGTAGGGACAGGGAGACTGAAGCTTTCTTT. It encodes CASRDRETEAFF.

The V call is TRBV6-2 or TRBV6-3, the J call TRBJ1-2; D not resolved. The V gene lost 6 bases and the J gene lost 3 bases, with 11 bases spanning the gap. The CDR3 has 13 residues. Germline loops: CDR1 MNHEY, CDR2 SVGEGT. The CDR3: CASSPGSYYGYTF. CDR3 coding DNA: TGTGCCAGCAGCCCCGGGAGTTACTATGGCTACACCTTC.

This clone appeared a single time. The rearrangement uses TRBV6-5 and TRBJ1-3; D remains ambiguous. V was clipped by 6 bases and J by 3 bases, with 15 bases between them. The CDR3 sequence is 15 residues long. Germline V gene lookup returns CDR1 MNHEY and CDR2 SVGAGI. The CDR3 loop is CASSGHGVFGNTIYF. The CDR3 DNA follows: TGTGCCAGCAGCGGTCACGGGGTTTTTGGAAACACCATATATTTT.

This clone appeared a single time. For the CDR3, the DNA is TGTGCCAGCAGTTTAAGACGGCGGCAGGGCTTGAGCACCGGGGAGCTGTTTTTT. Its protein is CASSLRRRQGLSTGELFF. This chain joins TRBV27 and TRBJ2-2, with D possibly matching TRBD1 (5 bases). Germline assignment: CDR1 MNHEY and CDR2 SMNVEV (reference sequence). The CDR3 has 18 amino acids. V was cut by 2 bases and J by 4 bases, with 20 bases left in between.

The chain joins TRBV14 to TRBJ2-2; D is ambiguous. Trimming removed 2 bases from V and 7 bases from J, with 8 bases in between. CDR3 size: 13 residues. Per the germline V gene, CDR1 is SGHDN and CDR2 is FVKESK. CDR3 DNA sequence: TGTGCCAGCAGCCAACAACAACACGGGGAGCTGTTTTTT. Amino acid sequence: CASSQQQHGELFF. Looking up the rest from reference TRBV14 and TRBJ2-2 gives the full variable domain: EAGVTQFPSHSVIEKGQTVTLRCDPISGHDNLYWYRRVMGKEIKFLLHFVKESKQDESGMPNNRFLAERTGGTYSTLKVQPAELEDSGVYFCASSQQQHGELFFGEGSRLTVL.